The 22 T cell receptor beta chains listed next were all sequenced from one sample in a study of metastatic and nonmetastatic thyroid tumors. Until they underwent thyroid surgery, no patient had received any treatment. With MiXCR, TCRdb reprocessed the PCR reads. This sample has about 43,000 clones, with over 9.5% found just once. Sequenced sample: blood. The receptors were sampled from a female donor with papillary thyroid cancer or a benign thyroid nodule (not recorded which). Some clones in this sample may be carry-over from other donors' samples.

At least ten counts were recorded for this clone. The V gene is TRBV4-2, the J gene TRBJ2-1; no clear D. CDR1 and CDR2 (germline): LGHNA, YNFKEQ. V was trimmed by 4 bases and J by 2 bases, leaving 9 bases between them. The CDR3 sequence is 14 residues long. CDR3 protein: CASSPSGTYNEQFF. CDR3 in DNA: TGTGCCAGCAGCCCCTCAGGAACCTACAATGAGCAGTTCTTC.

This clone was picked up many times. V and J are TRBV30 and TRBJ1-1; no firm D call. Germline V gives CDR1 GTSNPN, CDR2 SVGIG (reference sequence). The V end was cut by 2 bases, the J end by 1 base, with 8 bases between. The CDR3 is 13 residues long. CDR3 DNA: TGTGCCTGGAGTTTCACAACGAACACTGAAGCTTTCTTT. Translation gives CAWSFTTNTEAFF.

In this sample, this clone turned up many times. This rearrangement joins TRBV20-1 to TRBJ1-1, with TRBD1 as a possible D gene (5 bases). The CDR3 length is 12 residues. The germline CDR1 and CDR2 sequences are DFQATT and SNEGSKA (reference sequence). The V end was cut by 5 bases, the J end by 5 bases, with 12 bases between. CDR3 DNA: TGCAGTGCTGGACGGGGGGGGACTGAAGCTTTCTTT. Amino acid sequence: CSAGRGGTEAFF.

The table lists this clone with many counts. The chain recombines TRBV6-1 with TRBJ2-1; the match to TRBD2 covers 7 bases. CDR1 MNHNS and CDR2 SASEGT come from the germline V gene. CDR3 length equals 17 residues. The V and J ends lost 2 bases and 3 bases, in that order; junction bases with no gene match: 10. The chain's CDR3 is CASSEPGRRELYNEQFF. The CDR3, as DNA: TGTGCCAGCAGTGAACCCGGCCGGCGGGAGCTCTACAATGAGCAGTTCTTC.

This clone was found many times. V gene TRBV5-1 combines with J gene TRBJ2-1; 8 bases align to TRBD1. The CDR3 loop spans 16 amino acids. J lost 2 bases, V lost 4 bases, and 8 bases had no gene match. The germline V gene has CDR1 SGHRS and CDR2 YFSETQ. CDR3 residues: CASSTLGQGPYNEQFF. For the CDR3, the DNA is TGCGCCAGCAGCACGCTAGGACAGGGCCCCTACAATGAGCAGTTCTTC.

This clone appeared many times. The chain has TRBV20-1 and TRBJ2-4; D possibly uses TRBD1 or TRBD2 (6 bases each). The CDR3 totals 14 residues. V was cut by 0 bases and J by 5 bases, with 11 bases left in between. The V gene's germline CDR1 is DFQATT and CDR2 SNEGSKA (reference sequence). CDR3 sequence: CSAREQRGENIQYF. CDR3 sequence (DNA): TGCAGTGCTAGAGAGCAGAGGGGGGAAAACATTCAGTACTTC.

This clone came up many times. The V gene is TRBV28, the J gene TRBJ1-5; D remains unclear. V was clipped by 2 bases and J by 4 bases, with 12 bases between them. In germline, CDR1 is MDHEN, CDR2 SYDVKM. The CDR3 loop spans 15 amino acids. The CDR3 loop reads CASSLRRTDNQPQHF. In nucleotides, the CDR3 is TGTGCCAGCAGTTTACGAAGGACGGATAATCAGCCCCAGCATTTT. Combining the CDR3 with reference TRBV28 and TRBJ1-5 gives the whole variable domain DVKVTQSSRYLVKRTGEKVFLECVQDMDHENMFWYRQDPGLGLRLIYFSYDVKMKEKGDIPEGYSVSREKKERFSLILESASTNQTSMYLCASSLRRTDNQPQHFGDGTRLSIL.

This clone was observed a handful of times. One base away lies a much larger clone, so this may be a sequencing read error. Given the absence of the conserved phenylalanine or tryptophan at the CDR3 end, a read error is likely. V gene TRBV7-2 combines with J gene TRBJ2-1; TRBD1 matches at 7 bases. This CDR3 region has 12 residues. Germline CDR1 SGHTA, CDR2 FQGNSA. V trimming: 2 bases; J trimming: 10 bases; junction bases outside the gene matches: 2. CDR3: CASSLRDSEQFL. Here the CDR3 DNA reads TGTGCCAGCAGCTTACGGGACAGCGAGCAGTTCCTC.

The sample holds many counts of this clone. This chain connects TRBV5-1 to TRBJ2-2; tentative D call: TRBD2 (6 bases). Trimming removed 7 bases from V and 7 bases from J, with 8 bases in between. The CDR3 length is 11 residues. Looked up from germline, CDR1 is SGHRS and CDR2 is YFSETQ. In DNA, the CDR3 is TGCGCCAGCGAGGAGGGCGGGGAGCTGTTTTTT. Translation: CASEEGGELFF. Full variable domain (remainder filled in from reference TRBV5-1 and TRBJ2-2): KAGVTQTPRYLIKTRGQQVTLSCSPISGHRSVSWYQQTPGQGLQFLFEYFSETQRNKGNFPGRFSGRQFSNSRSEMNVSTLELGDSALYLCASEEGGELFFGEGSRLTVL.

This clone was observed at least ten times. The V call is TRBV28, the J call TRBJ2-7; the D is unclear. The germline V gene encodes CDR1 MDHEN and CDR2 SYDVKM. Trimming removed 3 bases from V and 3 bases from J, with 6 bases in between. This CDR3 has 12 amino acids. The CDR3 reads CASSFQNYEQYF. The CDR3 nucleotides are TGTGCCAGCAGTTTTCAGAACTACGAGCAGTACTTC. Full variable domain (missing parts from reference TRBV28 and TRBJ2-7): DVKVTQSSRYLVKRTGEKVFLECVQDMDHENMFWYRQDPGLGLRLIYFSYDVKMKEKGDIPEGYSVSREKKERFSLILESASTNQTSMYLCASSFQNYEQYFGPGTRLTVT.

This clone was observed a few times. The chain couples TRBV27 to TRBJ1-2, with D tentatively TRBD1 (5 bases). This CDR3 contains 15 residues. Trimming stripped 6 bases from V and 1 base from J, with 15 bases between. The germline CDR1 and CDR2 sequences are MNHEY and SMNVEV (reference sequence). The CDR3 sequence is CASSPNTGGNYGYTF. The CDR3 region has the DNA TGTGCCAGCAGCCCCAATACCGGGGGTAACTATGGCTACACCTTC.

This clone has a handful of counts. J is TRBJ1-1 and V is TRBV2; 7 bases fit TRBD1. Germline V lookup: CDR1 SNHLY, CDR2 FYNNEI. The CDR3 is 14 amino acids. The junction had 5 bases not matched to a gene; V was cut back by 6 bases and J by 1 base. CDR3 sequence reads: CASRNRGENTEAFF. The CDR3 nucleotides are TGTGCCAGCAGGAACAGGGGAGAGAACACTGAAGCTTTCTTT.

This clone was found many times. V usage is TRBV28 and J usage is TRBJ1-5; 11 nucleotides line up with TRBD1. Germline V gene sequence: CDR1 MDHEN, CDR2 SYDVKM. The length of the CDR3 is 15 residues. V gave up 6 bases and J gave up 5 bases; unmatched junction bases: 6. This CDR3 reads CASRQGQGAHQPQHF. As DNA, the CDR3 is TGTGCCAGCAGGCAAGGACAGGGGGCACATCAGCCCCAGCATTTT.

The V gene is TRBV18, the J gene TRBJ2-7, with 7 nucleotides matching TRBD1. The ends lost 3 bases at V and 2 bases at J; junction bases unmatched: 1. The CDR3 contains 13 residues. CDR1 KGHSH and CDR2 LQKENI come from the germline V gene. As DNA, the CDR3 is TGTGCCAGCTCACCGGGACAGACCTACGAGCAGTACTTC. This encodes CASSPGQTYEQYF.

This clone was seen a handful of times. This sequence joins TRBV6-6 and TRBJ1-2; perhaps TRBD1 as D (6 bases). The germline V and J ends were trimmed by 2 bases and 8 bases, with 12 bases remaining between them. Germline CDR1 reads MNHNY; CDR2 reads SVGAGI (reference sequence). CDR3 length equals 13 residues. CDR3 sequence (DNA): TGTGCCAGCAGTTACCGCCAGGGGAGAGGCTACACCTTC. It is translated as CASSYRQGRGYTF.

The table lists this clone with many counts. V and J are TRBV4-1 and TRBJ2-6; D call uncertain. The germline V gene encodes CDR1 MGHRA and CDR2 YSYEKL. This CDR3 has 15 amino acids. V was shortened by 4 bases and J by 5 bases, with 12 bases between the two germline ends. The CDR3 DNA reads TGCGCCAGCAGCCCAGGACCGCGCCGGGCCAACGTCCTGACTTTC. Translated, it gives CASSPGPRRANVLTF.

The table lists this clone with many counts. The genes are TRBV11-1 and TRBJ2-7; TRBD1 agrees at 7 bases. After removal of 2 bases from V and 6 bases from J, the junction contained 13 bases not matched to a gene. This CDR3 region has 16 residues. The germline CDR1 and CDR2 sequences are SGHAT and FQDESV (reference sequence). DNA of the CDR3: TGTGCCAGCAGCTTATTGTCAGGGGGTATGGGCGGCGAGCAGTACTTC. Amino acid sequence: CASSLLSGGMGGEQYF.

This clone has more than one count but fewer than ten. The rearrangement joins TRBV2 to TRBJ1-2; possibly TRBD1 for D (5 bases). The CDR3 loop spans 13 amino acids. CDR1 and CDR2 (germline): SNHLY, FYNNEI. The ends were cut back, 3 bases at V and 8 bases at J, with 13 bases in the middle. CDR3 DNA sequence: TGTGCCAGCAGTGATCCCCGACAGTTCGGCTACACCTTC. Amino acids: CASSDPRQFGYTF.

This clone was counted many times. The chain joins TRBV15 to TRBJ2-1, with 7 bases that match TRBD2. The CDR3 extends over 16 amino acids. Germline V gene lookup returns CDR1 LNHNV and CDR2 YYDKDF (reference sequence). Trimming at V came to 1 base and at J to 2 bases, leaving 5 bases not matched to a gene. The CDR3 DNA reads TGTGCCACCAGCAGAGCGGGGGGAATCACCTACAATGAGCAGTTCTTC. Its translation: CATSRAGGITYNEQFF.

This clone was detected a few times. The V call is TRBV6-2 or TRBV6-3, the J call TRBJ2-7; D is unresolved. Trimming shortened V by 7 bases and J by 5 bases, and 9 bases separated the two germline ends. The CDR3 is 11 residues long. Germline-derived CDR1 and CDR2 are MNHEY and SVGEGT. CDR3 protein: CASKVADEQYF. In nucleotides, the CDR3 is TGTGCCAGCAAAGTTGCCGACGAGCAGTACTTC.

Ten or more counts support this clone. The chain recombines TRBV10-3 with TRBJ1-1; maybe TRBD1 (6 bases). V gave up 2 bases and J gave up 3 bases, with 13 bases separating them. Per the germline V gene, CDR1 is ENHRY and CDR2 is SYGVKD. The CDR3 sequence is 15 residues long. The CDR3 coding sequence is TGTGCCATCAGTGAGGAGTCAGGGGCGTACACTGAAGCTTTCTTT. Its protein product is CAISEESGAYTEAFF.

This clone was seen ten or more times. The chain joins TRBV15 to TRBJ1-1; 9 bases match TRBD1. Germline loops: CDR1 LNHNV, CDR2 YYDKDF (reference sequence). The V segment lost 1 base and the J segment 4 bases; nucleotides outside the gene matches: 10. This CDR3 is 17 amino acids long. The CDR3 DNA is TGTGCCACCAGCAGAGGTTTGACAGGGGGTAAGGGCACTGAAGCTTTCTTT. This encodes CATSRGLTGGKGTEAFF.